This T cell receptor (beta chain) comes out of a study of blood T cell repertoires in COVID-19. Across the study: Nucleic acid was either cDNA or gDNA, and it came from T cells, B-cell-depleted T cells, or PBMCs.

The CDR3 contains 13 residues. V lost 7 bases, J lost 6 bases, and 4 bases stayed unmatched. The germline V gene encodes CDR1 LNHDA and CDR2 SQIVND (reference sequence). As processed by the authors: Reference gene primer amplification gave nucleated cell count estimates. Here immunoSEQ multiplex PCR was the method, and the copy in TCRdb shows in-frame clones only, minus some. Clonal size and the V and J genes are those of that table, whereas D and trimming came from the DNA. The profile shows tens of thousands of clones, around four fifths of them singletons. This chain joins TRBV19 and TRBJ2-1; 9 bases fit TRBD1. The specimen was peripheral blood. The receptor was derived from a woman between 50 and 59 years old with active or convalescent COVID-19. The CDR3 coding sequence is TGTGCCAGTAAACCGACAGGGGGCAATGAGCAGTTCTTC. It translates to CASKPTGGNEQFF.